Following are 21 T cell receptor beta chains from one sample sequenced in a study of CD8 T cells in ankylosing spondylitis. Regarding the study as a whole: Among TCR beta sequences, a motif of eight or nine highly homologous variants appeared characteristic of ankylosing spondylitis blood.

These receptors' targets are unknown. TCRdb processed the 5' RACE reads anew with MiXCR; each CDR3 protein has one entry. The data show under 850,000 distinct CDR3 sequences, around 19% seen once. Sequencing input: blood, either unsorted or a sorted T cell fraction (not recorded which). These receptors came from a male donor with ankylosing spondylitis.

The gene calls are TRBV30 and TRBJ1-5, with D perhaps matching TRBD1 (6 bases). This CDR3 contains 13 residues. Germline V gene lookup returns CDR1 GTSNPN and CDR2 SVGIG (reference sequence). Trimming removed 4 bases at V and 7 bases at J, with 14 bases between. CDR3 bases: TGTGCCTGGACTCAGGGGTTGGGACAGCCCCAGCATTTT. This encodes CAWTQGLGQPQHF.

This clonotype was picked up a small number of times. V is TRBV20-1 and J is TRBJ2-7; D is undetermined. Trimming removed 3 bases at V and 3 bases at J, with 12 bases between. Germline V gene lookup returns CDR1 DFQATT and CDR2 SNEGSKA (reference sequence). This CDR3 contains 13 residues. The CDR3, as DNA: TGCAGTGCTAGGGCAAACGTCGACTACGAGCAGTACTTC. Translating it yields CSARANVDYEQYF.

This clonotype was recorded at least ten times. The genes are TRBV5-1 and TRBJ2-7; TRBD2 matches 13 bases. In germline, CDR1 is SGHRS, CDR2 YFSETQ. The V segment lost 4 bases and the J segment 2 bases; nucleotides outside the gene matches: 3. CDR3 length equals 15 residues. The CDR3 DNA reads TGCGCCAGCAGCAAGGGACTAGCGGGAACCTACGAGCAGTACTTC. Its protein is CASSKGLAGTYEQYF.

This clonotype was seen only a few times. J is TRBJ2-3 and V is TRBV20-1; D uncertain. V gave up 2 bases and J gave up 3 bases, with 9 bases separating them. Germline loops: CDR1 DFQATT, CDR2 SNEGSKA (reference sequence). The CDR3 is made up of 13 amino acids. The DNA for the CDR3 is TGCAGTGCTAGATTCCCCCCGACAGATACGCAGTATTTT. Protein product: CSARFPPTDTQYF.

The chain combines TRBV7-9 with TRBJ2-1, with a tentative D call TRBD1 (5 bases). Trimming stripped 7 bases from V and 8 bases from J, with 9 bases between. Per the germline V gene, CDR1 is SEHNR and CDR2 is FQNEAQ (reference sequence). The CDR3 contains 11 residues. CDR3: CASKGWDEQFF. The CDR3 DNA follows: TGTGCCAGCAAGGGGTGGGATGAGCAGTTCTTC.

In its sample, this clonotype was seen a few times. This sequence joins TRBV7-6 and TRBJ1-1; TRBD1 agrees at 7 bases. With 8 bases clipped from V and 0 bases from J, the junction kept 0 bases outside the gene matches. CDR3 size: 12 residues. Germline loops: CDR1 SGHVS, CDR2 FNYEAQ. The CDR3 sequence is CASGQVNTEAFF. Written as DNA, the CDR3 is TGTGCCAGCGGACAGGTGAACACTGAAGCTTTCTTT.

V and J are TRBV7-9 and TRBJ2-3; D gene uncertain. CDR3 length equals 15 residues. The V end was cut by 2 bases, the J end by 10 bases, with 19 bases between. Germline V gene sequence: CDR1 SEHNR, CDR2 FQNEAQ (reference sequence). The CDR3 DNA follows: TGTGCCAGCAGCTTACTTGGCTCCTTAAGCCATGCGCAGTATTTT. This translates into CASSLLGSLSHAQYF.

The chain carries TRBV15 and TRBJ2-7, with D hard to call. Germline CDR1 reads LNHNV; CDR2 reads YYDKDF (reference sequence). The CDR3 is 13 amino acids. The ends were cut back, 1 base at V and 4 bases at J, with 8 bases in the middle. DNA of the CDR3: TGTGCCACCAGCAGAGGGTACGAATACGAGCAGTACTTC. It specifies CATSRGYEYEQYF.

The chain carries TRBV7-9 and TRBJ2-1, with 8 positions matching TRBD2. The CDR3 runs to 16 residues. J lost 6 bases, V lost 6 bases, and 13 bases had no gene match. Germline V gene data show CDR1 as SEHNR and CDR2 as FQNEAQ (reference sequence). Here the CDR3 DNA reads TGTGCCAGCAGGGATTTAGCCGGGGGGGCCCCCAATGAGCAGTTCTTC. Protein sequence: CASRDLAGGAPNEQFF.

This sequence joins TRBV6-1 and TRBJ1-6; TRBD1 might be the D (5 bases). The CDR3 sequence is 14 residues long. The germline CDR1 and CDR2 sequences are MNHNS and SASEGT. Trimming left V 7 bases short and J 7 bases short, with 14 bases between. The CDR3 sequence: CASTTTGGNSPLHF. CDR3 DNA sequence: TGTGCCAGCACCACGACCGGGGGGAATTCACCCCTCCACTTT.

This clonotype was seen a few times. The rearrangement links TRBV7-9 to TRBJ2-7; possible D gene TRBD2, 6 bases. The V and J ends lost 5 bases and 2 bases respectively, with 13 bases between them. The CDR3 has 14 amino acids. Germline-derived CDR1 and CDR2 are SEHNR and FQNEAQ (reference sequence). In DNA form, the CDR3 reads TGTGCCAGCAGCACCGCGGGATCCCCCTACGAGCAGTACTTC. This encodes CASSTAGSPYEQYF.

This clonotype occurred a few times. This rearrangement joins TRBV5-1 to TRBJ2-2; the match to TRBD1 covers 8 bases. This CDR3 has 15 amino acids. The V and J ends lost 3 bases and 6 bases, in that order; junction bases with no gene match: 7. The germline V gene has CDR1 SGHRS and CDR2 YFSETQ. The CDR3 reads CASSSRLTGAGELFF. For the CDR3, the DNA is TGCGCCAGCAGCTCCCGACTGACAGGGGCCGGGGAGCTGTTTTTT.

V is TRBV10-3 and J is TRBJ1-1, with 7 bases fitting TRBD1. This CDR3 is 15 amino acids long. Germline V lookup: CDR1 ENHRY, CDR2 SYGVKD. J lost 6 bases, V lost 3 bases, and 10 bases had no gene match. CDR3 amino acids: CAISDSSLDRAEAFF. The CDR3 region has the DNA TGTGCCATCAGTGACAGTTCCTTAGACAGGGCTGAAGCTTTCTTT.

The chain recombines TRBV20-1 with TRBJ2-5; D possibly uses TRBD1 or TRBD2 (7 bases each). This CDR3 has 14 amino acids. Trimming removed 3 bases at V and 5 bases at J, with 16 bases between. The germline CDR1 and CDR2 sequences are DFQATT and SNEGSKA (reference sequence). The CDR3 nucleotides read TGCAGTGCTAGCCCTCTCAGGGGGGGGGAGACCCAGTACTTC. Translating gives CSASPLRGGETQYF.

The genes are TRBV7-9 and TRBJ2-1; D perhaps matches TRBD2 (5 bases). The V gene's germline CDR1 is SEHNR and CDR2 FQNEAQ (reference sequence). This CDR3 has 16 residues. V lost 1 base to trimming and J lost 7 bases, with 17 bases between them. The CDR3 DNA reads TGTGCCAGCAGCTTAGATCGGCGGGTCGGGATTAATGAGCAGTTCTTC. As protein: CASSLDRRVGINEQFF.

This clonotype turned up a few times. The V gene is TRBV28, the J gene TRBJ2-7; no firm D call. Germline CDR1 MDHEN, CDR2 SYDVKM. Deletions cut 0 bases from V and 6 bases from J, with 9 bases between. CDR3 size: 13 residues. The CDR3, as DNA: TGTGCCAGCAGTTTATGGAAGTACGGCGAGCAGTACTTC. Protein product: CASSLWKYGEQYF.

This chain links TRBV20-1 with TRBJ2-1; 12 bases agree with TRBD2. Germline assignment: CDR1 DFQATT and CDR2 SNEGSKA (reference sequence). V shed 4 bases, J shed 4 bases, and the junction held 8 bases outside the gene matches. This CDR3 has 16 residues. The CDR3 DNA sequence: TGCAGTGCTAAAGGACTAGCGGGAAGCGCGTACAATGAGCAGTTCTTC. This codes for CSAKGLAGSAYNEQFF.

At least ten counts were recorded for this clonotype. The chain links TRBV12-3 or TRBV12-4 to TRBJ2-2, with TRBD1 matching over 8 bases. V gave up 5 bases and J gave up 8 bases; unmatched junction bases: 4. The CDR3 runs 13 residues. The CDR3 nucleotides are TGTGCCAGCAGTGACAGGGGTGGAGGGGAGCTGTTTTTT. Residues: CASSDRGGGELFF.

This clonotype has at least ten counts. The chain combines TRBV5-1 with TRBJ2-3; D uncertain. This CDR3 is built from 14 residues. From germline, CDR1 is SGHRS and CDR2 YFSETQ. V was shortened by 4 bases and J by 0 bases, with 9 bases between the two germline ends. The CDR3 DNA reads as TGCGCCAGCAGCGTGGGCCTCAGCACAGATACGCAGTATTTT. Translating gives CASSVGLSTDTQYF.

This clonotype was counted only a few times. CDR3 in amino acids: CASSLWTSEEETQYF. The CDR3, as DNA: TGCGCCAGCAGCTTGTGGACTAGCGAAGAAGAGACCCAGTACTTC. This chain joins TRBV5-1 and TRBJ2-5, with TRBD2 identical over 9 bases. Germline CDR1 and CDR2: SGHRS and YFSETQ. This CDR3 is built from 15 residues. Trimming cost V 1 base and J 3 bases; bases outside gene matches: 4. Using reference TRBV5-1 and TRBJ2-5 for the parts outside the CDR3, the full variable domain is KAGVTQTPRYLIKTRGQQVTLSCSPISGHRSVSWYQQTPGQGLQFLFEYFSETQRNKGNFPGRFSGRQFSNSRSEMNVSTLELGDSALYLCASSLWTSEEETQYFGPGTRLLVL.

This clonotype was seen more than once but under ten times. The rearrangement uses TRBV28 and TRBJ2-3; 11 bases agree with TRBD2. This CDR3 has 16 amino acids. J was trimmed by 4 bases and V by 5 bases; bases with no gene match: 8. CDR1 MDHEN and CDR2 SYDVKM come from the germline V gene. The CDR3 here is CASSQIAGGPPDTQYF. CDR3 bases: TGTGCCAGCAGTCAAATAGCGGGAGGGCCACCAGATACGCAGTATTTT. Complete variable domain (other parts from reference TRBV28 and TRBJ2-3): DVKVTQSSRYLVKRTGEKVFLECVQDMDHENMFWYRQDPGLGLRLIYFSYDVKMKEKGDIPEGYSVSREKKERFSLILESASTNQTSMYLCASSQIAGGPPDTQYFGPGTRLTVL.